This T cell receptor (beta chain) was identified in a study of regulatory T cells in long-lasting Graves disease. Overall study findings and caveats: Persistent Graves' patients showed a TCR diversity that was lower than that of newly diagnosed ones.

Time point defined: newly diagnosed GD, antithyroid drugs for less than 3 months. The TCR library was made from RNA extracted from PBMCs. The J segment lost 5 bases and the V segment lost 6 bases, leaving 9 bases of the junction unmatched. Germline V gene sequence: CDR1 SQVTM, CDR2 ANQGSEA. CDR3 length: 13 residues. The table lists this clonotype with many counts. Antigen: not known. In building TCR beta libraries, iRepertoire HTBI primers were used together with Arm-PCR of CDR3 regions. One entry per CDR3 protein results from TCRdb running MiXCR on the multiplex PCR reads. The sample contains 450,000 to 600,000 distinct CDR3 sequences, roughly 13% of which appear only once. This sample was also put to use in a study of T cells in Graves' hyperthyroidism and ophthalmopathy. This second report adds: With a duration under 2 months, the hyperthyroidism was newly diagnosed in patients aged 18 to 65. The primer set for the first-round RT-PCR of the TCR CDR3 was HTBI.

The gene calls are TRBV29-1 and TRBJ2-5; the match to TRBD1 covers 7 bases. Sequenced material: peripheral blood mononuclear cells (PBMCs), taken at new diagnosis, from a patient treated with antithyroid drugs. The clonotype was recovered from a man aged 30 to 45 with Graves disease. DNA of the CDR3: TGCAGCGTAGCACAGGGGCAAGTGGAGACCCAGTACTTC. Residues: CSVAQGQVETQYF.